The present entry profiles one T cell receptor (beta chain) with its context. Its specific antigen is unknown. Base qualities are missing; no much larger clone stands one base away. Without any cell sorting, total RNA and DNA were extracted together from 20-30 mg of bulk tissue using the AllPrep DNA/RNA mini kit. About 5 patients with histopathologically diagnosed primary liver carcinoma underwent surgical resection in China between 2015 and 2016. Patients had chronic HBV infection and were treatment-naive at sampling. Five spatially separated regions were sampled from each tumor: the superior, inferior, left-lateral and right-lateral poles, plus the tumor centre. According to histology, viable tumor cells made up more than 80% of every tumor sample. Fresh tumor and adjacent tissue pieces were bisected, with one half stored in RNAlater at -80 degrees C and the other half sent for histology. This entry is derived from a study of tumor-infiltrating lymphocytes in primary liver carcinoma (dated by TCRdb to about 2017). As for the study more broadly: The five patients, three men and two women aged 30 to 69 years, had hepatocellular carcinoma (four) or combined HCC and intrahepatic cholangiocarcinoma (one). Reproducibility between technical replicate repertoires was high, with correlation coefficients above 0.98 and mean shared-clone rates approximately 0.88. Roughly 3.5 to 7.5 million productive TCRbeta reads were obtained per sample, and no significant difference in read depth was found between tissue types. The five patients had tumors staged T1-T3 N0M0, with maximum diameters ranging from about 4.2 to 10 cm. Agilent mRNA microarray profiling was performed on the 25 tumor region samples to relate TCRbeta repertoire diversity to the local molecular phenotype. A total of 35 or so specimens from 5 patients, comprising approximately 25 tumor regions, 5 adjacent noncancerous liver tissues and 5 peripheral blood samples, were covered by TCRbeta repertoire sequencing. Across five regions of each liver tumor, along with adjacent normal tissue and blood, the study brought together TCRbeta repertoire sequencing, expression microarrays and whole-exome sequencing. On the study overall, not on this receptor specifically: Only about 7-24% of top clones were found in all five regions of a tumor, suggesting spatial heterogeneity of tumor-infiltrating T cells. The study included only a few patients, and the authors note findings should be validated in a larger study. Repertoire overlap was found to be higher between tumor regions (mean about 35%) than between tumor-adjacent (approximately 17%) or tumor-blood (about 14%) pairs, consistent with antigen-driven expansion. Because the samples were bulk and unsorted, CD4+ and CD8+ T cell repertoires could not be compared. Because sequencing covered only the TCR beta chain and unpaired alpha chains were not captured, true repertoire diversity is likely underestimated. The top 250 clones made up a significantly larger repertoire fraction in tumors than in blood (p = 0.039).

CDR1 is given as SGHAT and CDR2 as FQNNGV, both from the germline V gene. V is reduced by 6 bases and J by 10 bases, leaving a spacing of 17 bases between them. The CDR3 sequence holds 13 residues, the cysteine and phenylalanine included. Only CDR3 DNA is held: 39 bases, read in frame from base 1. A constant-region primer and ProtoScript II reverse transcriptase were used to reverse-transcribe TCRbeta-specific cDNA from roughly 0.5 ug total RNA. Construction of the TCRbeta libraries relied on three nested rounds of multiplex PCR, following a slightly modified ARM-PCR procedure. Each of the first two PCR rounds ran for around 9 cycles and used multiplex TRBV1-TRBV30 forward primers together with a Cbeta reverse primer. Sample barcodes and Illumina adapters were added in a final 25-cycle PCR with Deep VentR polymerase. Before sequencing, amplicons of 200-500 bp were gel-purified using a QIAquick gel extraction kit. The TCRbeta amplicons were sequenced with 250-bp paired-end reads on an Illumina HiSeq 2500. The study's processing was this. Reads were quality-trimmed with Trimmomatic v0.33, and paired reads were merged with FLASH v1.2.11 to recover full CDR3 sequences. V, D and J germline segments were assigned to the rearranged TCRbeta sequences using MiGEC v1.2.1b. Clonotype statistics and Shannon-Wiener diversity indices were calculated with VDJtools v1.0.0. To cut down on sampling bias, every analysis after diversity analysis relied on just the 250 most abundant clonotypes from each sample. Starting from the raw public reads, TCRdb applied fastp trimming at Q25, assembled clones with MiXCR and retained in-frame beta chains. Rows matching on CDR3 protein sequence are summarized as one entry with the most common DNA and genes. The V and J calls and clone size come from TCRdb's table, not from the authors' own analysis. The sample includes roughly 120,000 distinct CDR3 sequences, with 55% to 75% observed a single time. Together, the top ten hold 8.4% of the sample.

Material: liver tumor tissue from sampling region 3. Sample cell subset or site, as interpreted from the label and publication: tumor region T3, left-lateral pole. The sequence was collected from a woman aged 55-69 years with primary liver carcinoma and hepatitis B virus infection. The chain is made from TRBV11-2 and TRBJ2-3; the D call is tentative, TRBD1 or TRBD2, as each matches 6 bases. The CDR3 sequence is CASSSGAADAQYF. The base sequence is TGTGCCAGCAGTTCGGGGGCAGCGGATGCGCAGTATTTT.